These T cell receptor beta chains were read from a single sample in a study of T cells in localized non-small cell lung cancer. Profiling relied on immunoSEQ multiplex PCR, and the TCRdb table lists in-frame clones only, not all of them. The sample shows more than 1,500 clones, 20% to 25% of them seen only once. This specimen consisted of normal lung tissue next to the tumor, obtained before any cancer treatment. The receptors shown here come from a male donor older than 55 with stage III squamous cell lung carcinoma. CDR3s include the opening cysteine and the closing phenylalanine or tryptophan. Each record gives: J gene, V gene, clone size, D gene, CDR3 protein, CDR3 DNA. A D gene is named only where the DNA matches it firmly. Clone size is stated in some rows and not others, as once, few, many or a class when expanded.

J: TRBJ1-4
V: TRBV19
size: -
D: TRBD1
CDR3: CASSPGQGGSNEKLFF
DNA: TGTGCCAGTAGTCCTGGACAGGGTGGCTCTAATGAAAAACTGTTTTTT

J: TRBJ2-1
V: TRBV6-8
size: -
D: TRBD2
CDR3: CAISVGREGYEQFF
DNA: TGTGCCATCAGTGTAGGGCGGGAGGGCTATGAGCAGTTCTTC

J: TRBJ2-3
V: TRBV11-3
size: medium-sized
D: -
CDR3: CASSLDPRSTDTQYF
DNA: TGTGCCAGCAGCCTCGACCCCCGTAGCACAGATACGCAGTATTTT

J: TRBJ2-5
V: TRBV15
size: -
D: TRBD2
CDR3: CATSRDEGPDSGRIGETQYF
DNA: TGTGCCACCAGCAGAGATGAGGGGCCAGATAGCGGGAGGATAGGAGAGACCCAGTACTTC

J: TRBJ2-1
V: TRBV11-3
size: -
D: -
CDR3: CASSLGGSYNEQFF
DNA: TGTGCCAGCAGCTTGGGCGGCTCGTACAATGAGCAGTTCTTC

J: TRBJ1-1
V: TRBV7-2
size: medium-sized
D: -
CDR3: CASSLVGNTEAFF
DNA: TGTGCCAGCAGCTTAGTGGGGAACACTGAAGCTTTCTTT

J: TRBJ2-1
V: TRBV25-1
size: -
D: TRBD2
CDR3: CASSELLAGEVNEQFF
DNA: TGTGCCAGCAGTGAATTACTAGCGGGAGAGGTAAATGAGCAGTTCTTC

J: TRBJ2-5
V: TRBV11-3
size: medium-sized
D: -
CDR3: CASSYLGREEETQYF
DNA: TGTGCCAGCAGCTACTTAGGGAGAGAGGAGGAGACCCAGTACTTC

J: TRBJ1-5
V: TRBV19
size: -
D: -
CDR3: CASSIFQGTPNQPQHF
DNA: TGTGCCAGTAGTATTTTCCAGGGGACCCCCAATCAGCCCCAGCATTTT

J: TRBJ1-6
V: TRBV6-8
size: large
D: -
CDR3: CASSYLGDSPLHF
DNA: TGTGCCAGCAGTTACCTGGGGGATTCACCCCTCCACTTT

J: TRBJ2-1
V: TRBV9
size: few
D: TRBD1
CDR3: CASSGTGERYNEQFF
DNA: TGTGCCAGCAGCGGTACAGGGGAACGCTACAATGAGCAGTTCTTC

J: TRBJ2-1
V: TRBV6-8
size: large
D: -
CDR3: CASGAVTTNEQFF
DNA: TGTGCCAGCGGGGCAGTGACAACCAATGAGCAGTTCTTC

J: TRBJ1-3
V: TRBV11-3
size: few
D: -
CDR3: CASSFSGSSGNTIYF
DNA: TGTGCCAGCAGCTTCTCGGGCAGCTCTGGAAACACCATATATTTT

J: TRBJ1-5
V: TRBV18
size: -
D: -
CDR3: CASSPTKDQPQHF
DNA: TGTGCCAGCTCACCTACAAAAGATCAGCCCCAGCATTTT

J: TRBJ1-6
V: TRBV6-8
size: -
D: TRBD1
CDR3: CASTSGQGDHNSPLHF
DNA: TGTGCCAGCACCTCCGGACAGGGGGACCATAATTCACCCCTCCACTTT

J: TRBJ1-1
V: TRBV28
size: large
D: -
CDR3: CASSLSGGEAFF
DNA: TGTGCCAGCAGTTTATCTGGGGGGGAAGCTTTCTTT

J: TRBJ2-7
V: TRBV28
size: -
D: -
CDR3: CASSPTRAYEQYF
DNA: TGTGCCAGCAGCCCAACTAGGGCCTACGAGCAGTACTTC

J: TRBJ1-5
V: TRBV28
size: few
D: -
CDR3: CASSLGGVQPQHF
DNA: TGTGCCAGCAGTTTGGGAGGTGTTCAGCCCCAGCATTTT

J: TRBJ1-2
V: TRBV9
size: few
D: -
CDR3: CASSVGEDPRGGYTF
DNA: TGTGCCAGCAGCGTAGGTGAAGACCCCAGGGGTGGCTACACCTTC

J: TRBJ2-7
V: TRBV11-3
size: -
D: -
CDR3: CASSKGRKAYEQYF
DNA: TGTGCCAGCAGCAAAGGACGGAAAGCCTACGAGCAGTACTTC

J: TRBJ2-3
V: TRBV9
size: -
D: -
CDR3: CASSVAVLTDTQYF
DNA: TGTGCCAGCAGCGTAGCGGTTTTGACAGATACGCAGTATTTT

J: TRBJ1-4
V: TRBV6-8
size: few
D: -
CDR3: CASSYLLGPGDMFF
DNA: TGTGCCAGCAGTTACCTCCTCGGACCAGGGGATATGTTTTTT

J: TRBJ2-5
V: TRBV9
size: -
D: -
CDR3: CASTQGRQETQYF
DNA: TGTGCCAGCACCCAAGGCAGGCAAGAGACCCAGTACTTC

J: TRBJ2-7
V: TRBV11-3
size: medium-sized
D: TRBD1
CDR3: CASSSPGQGPSYEQYF
DNA: TGTGCCAGCAGCTCTCCGGGACAGGGGCCTTCCTACGAGCAGTACTTC

J: TRBJ2-2
V: TRBV6-8
size: medium-sized
D: -
CDR3: CASSPRRAGELFF
DNA: TGTGCCAGCAGCCCACGAAGGGCCGGGGAGCTGTTTTTT

J: TRBJ1-5
V: TRBV6-8
size: -
D: -
CDR3: CASSWTANQPQHF
DNA: TGTGCCAGCAGTTGGACAGCTAATCAGCCCCAGCATTTT

J: TRBJ1-6
V: TRBV28
size: few
D: -
CDR3: CASILTGTPNSPLHF
DNA: TGTGCCAGCATTCTTACCGGGACCCCTAATTCACCCCTCCACTTT

J: TRBJ2-5
V: TRBV11-3
size: -
D: -
CDR3: CASSLSHLKETQYF
DNA: TGTGCCAGCAGCTTATCCCACTTAAAAGAGACCCAGTACTTC

J: TRBJ2-1
V: TRBV29-1
size: -
D: TRBD1
CDR3: CSVLGQGAGNEQFF
DNA: TGCAGCGTCCTAGGACAGGGAGCCGGCAATGAGCAGTTCTTC

J: TRBJ1-2
V: TRBV11-3
size: -
D: -
CDR3: CASSSKTGSTYGYTF
DNA: TGTGCCAGCAGCTCGAAAACAGGGTCTACCTATGGCTACACCTTC

J: TRBJ1-1
V: TRBV30
size: -
D: TRBD1
CDR3: CAWSRQGIAFF
DNA: TGTGCCTGGAGTAGACAGGGCATAGCTTTCTTT

J: TRBJ2-7
V: TRBV11-3
size: -
D: TRBD2
CDR3: CASSLIAGGPTGEQYF
DNA: TGTGCCAGCAGCTTGATAGCGGGAGGGCCTACTGGTGAGCAGTACTTC

J: TRBJ2-1
V: TRBV29-1
size: -
D: TRBD2
CDR3: CSVLAGDYNEQFF
DNA: TGCAGCGTCCTAGCGGGGGACTACAATGAGCAGTTCTTC

J: TRBJ2-6
V: TRBV5-1
size: -
D: TRBD1
CDR3: CASVPGQGYSGANVLTF
DNA: TGCGCCAGCGTCCCGGGACAGGGGTACTCTGGGGCCAACGTCCTGACTTTC

J: TRBJ1-2
V: TRBV6-8
size: few
D: TRBD1
CDR3: CASSYGTAYDYGYTF
DNA: TGTGCCAGCAGCTACGGGACAGCATATGACTATGGCTACACCTTC

J: TRBJ2-1
V: TRBV6-8
size: -
D: -
CDR3: CASSSRPLRFSGNEQFF
DNA: TGTGCCAGCAGTTCACGACCCCTCAGGTTTTCGGGCAATGAGCAGTTCTTC

J: TRBJ2-5
V: TRBV18
size: -
D: TRBD2
CDR3: CASSPETSGRGTQYF
DNA: TGTGCCAGCTCACCAGAGACTAGCGGGAGGGGGACCCAGTACTTC

J: TRBJ2-5
V: TRBV12-5
size: large
D: -
CDR3: CASGLGLAEQETQYF
DNA: TGTGCTAGTGGTTTGGGTTTAGCGGAACAAGAGACCCAGTACTTC

J: TRBJ2-1
V: TRBV29-1
size: -
D: TRBD2
CDR3: CSVATSQFEQFF
DNA: TGCAGCGTTGCGACTAGCCAATTTGAGCAGTTCTTC